This TCR beta chain was recorded in a study of blood T cell repertoires in COVID-19. The V gene end was trimmed by 3 bases and the J gene end by 8 bases; junction bases not matched to a gene: 12. Germline loops: CDR1 MNHEY, CDR2 SMNVEV (reference sequence). The CDR3 runs 16 residues. Method: immunoSEQ multiplex PCR; TCRdb's copy keeps in-frame clones and lacks some. This table holds tens of thousands of clones, around nine tenths found once. Material for sequencing was peripheral blood. This receptor was identified in a man aged 55 to 70 with acute or convalescent COVID-19. The chain combines TRBV27 with TRBJ1-4; 7 positions match TRBD1. CDR3 protein: CASSLNRGRGAEKLFF. CDR3 nucleotide sequence: TGTGCCAGCAGTTTGAACAGGGGAAGGGGGGCAGAAAAACTGTTTTTT.